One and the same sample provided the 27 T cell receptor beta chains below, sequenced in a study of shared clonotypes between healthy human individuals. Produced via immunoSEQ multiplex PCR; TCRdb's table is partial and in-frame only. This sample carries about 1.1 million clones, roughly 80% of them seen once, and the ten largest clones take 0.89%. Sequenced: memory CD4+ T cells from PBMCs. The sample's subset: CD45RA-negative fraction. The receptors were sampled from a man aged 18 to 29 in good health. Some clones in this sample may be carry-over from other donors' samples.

CDR3 sequence (DNA): TGTGCCAGCAGACCGGGATGGGGAGGCGAAGAGACCCAGTACTTC. Its translation is CASRPGWGGEETQYF. V gene TRBV7-2 combines with J gene TRBJ2-5; TRBD2 is a possible D gene (6 bases). V was pared by 6 bases and J by 3 bases, with 17 bases between. The germline V gene has CDR1 SGHTA and CDR2 FQGNSA. The CDR3 is 15 residues long.

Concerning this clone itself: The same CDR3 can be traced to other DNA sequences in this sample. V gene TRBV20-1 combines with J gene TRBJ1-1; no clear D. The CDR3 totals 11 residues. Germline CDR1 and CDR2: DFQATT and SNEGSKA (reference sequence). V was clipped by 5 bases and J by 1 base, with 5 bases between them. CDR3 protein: CSAPRNTEAFF. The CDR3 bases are TGCAGTGCTCCCAGGAACACTGAAGCTTTCTTT.

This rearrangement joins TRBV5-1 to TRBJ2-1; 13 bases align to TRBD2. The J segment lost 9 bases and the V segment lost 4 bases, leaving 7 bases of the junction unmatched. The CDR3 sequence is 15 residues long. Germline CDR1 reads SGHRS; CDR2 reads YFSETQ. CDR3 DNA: TGCGCCAGCAGCGTACTAGCGGGAGGGCCGCGTGAGCAGTTCTTC. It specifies CASSVLAGGPREQFF.

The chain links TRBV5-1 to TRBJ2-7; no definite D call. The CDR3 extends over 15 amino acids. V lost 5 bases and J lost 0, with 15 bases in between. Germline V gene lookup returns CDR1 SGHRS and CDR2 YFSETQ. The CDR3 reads CASSGPDLSSYEQYF. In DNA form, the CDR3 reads TGCGCCAGCAGTGGGCCAGATTTGAGCTCCTACGAGCAGTACTTC.

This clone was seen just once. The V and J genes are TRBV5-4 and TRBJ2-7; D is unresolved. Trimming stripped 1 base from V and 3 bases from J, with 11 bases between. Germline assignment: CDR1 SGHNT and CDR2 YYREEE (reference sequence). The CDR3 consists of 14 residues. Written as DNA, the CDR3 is TGTGCCAGCAGCTTGTCTACAGACCTCTACGAGCAGTACTTC. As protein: CASSLSTDLYEQYF. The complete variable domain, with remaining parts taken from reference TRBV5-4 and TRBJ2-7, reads ETGVTQSPTHLIKTRGQQVTLRCSSQSGHNTVSWYQQALGQGPQFIFQYYREEENGRGNFPPRFSGLQFPNYSSELNVNALELDDSALYLCASSLSTDLYEQYFGPGTRLTVT.

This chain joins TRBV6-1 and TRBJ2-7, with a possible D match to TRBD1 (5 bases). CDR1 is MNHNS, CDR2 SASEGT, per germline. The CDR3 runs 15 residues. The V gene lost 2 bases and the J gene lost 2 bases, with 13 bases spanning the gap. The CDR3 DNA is TGTGCCAGCAGTGAACAGGGCAGAGTCACCTACGAGCAGTACTTC. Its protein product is CASSEQGRVTYEQYF.

The CDR3 DNA sequence: TGTGCCAGCAGCTCCTACAGGGGAAGCTCCTACGAGCAGTACTTC. This encodes CASSSYRGSSYEQYF. This chain links TRBV5-4 with TRBJ2-7, with TRBD1 matching over 7 bases. The CDR3 totals 15 residues. Germline CDR1 is SGHNT and CDR2 is YYREEE (reference sequence). Losses at the gene ends were 3 bases for V and 0 bases for J; bases not matched to a gene: 6.

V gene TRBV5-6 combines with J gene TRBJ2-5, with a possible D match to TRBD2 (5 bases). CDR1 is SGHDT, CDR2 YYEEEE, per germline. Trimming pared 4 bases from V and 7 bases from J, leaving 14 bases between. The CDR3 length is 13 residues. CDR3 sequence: CASSPRIGGTQYF. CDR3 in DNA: TGTGCCAGCAGCCCCCGGATCGGAGGGACCCAGTACTTC.

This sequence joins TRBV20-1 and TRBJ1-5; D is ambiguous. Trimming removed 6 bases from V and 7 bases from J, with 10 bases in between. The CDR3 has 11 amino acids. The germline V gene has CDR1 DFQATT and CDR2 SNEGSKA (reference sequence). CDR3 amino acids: CSAKSGQPQHF. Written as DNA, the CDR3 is TGCAGTGCCAAGAGCGGGCAGCCCCAGCATTTT.

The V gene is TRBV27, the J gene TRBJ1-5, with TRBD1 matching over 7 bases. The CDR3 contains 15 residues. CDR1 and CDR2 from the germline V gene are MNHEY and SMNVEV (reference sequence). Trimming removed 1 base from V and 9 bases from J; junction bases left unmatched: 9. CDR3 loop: CASSLFGPAGGPQHF. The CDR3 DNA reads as TGTGCCAGCAGTTTATTTGGACCGGCAGGGGGGCCCCAGCATTTT.

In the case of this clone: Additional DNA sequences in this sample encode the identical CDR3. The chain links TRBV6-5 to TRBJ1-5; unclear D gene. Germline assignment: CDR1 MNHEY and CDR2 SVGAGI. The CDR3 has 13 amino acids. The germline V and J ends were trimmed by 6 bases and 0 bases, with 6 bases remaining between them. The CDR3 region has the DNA TGTGCCAGCAGCCGAAATAGCAATCAGCCCCAGCATTTT. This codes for CASSRNSNQPQHF.

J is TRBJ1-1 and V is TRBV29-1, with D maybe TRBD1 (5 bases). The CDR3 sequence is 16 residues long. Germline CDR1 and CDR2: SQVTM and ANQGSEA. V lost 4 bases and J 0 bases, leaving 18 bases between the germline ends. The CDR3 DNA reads TGCAGCGTTGCCGGGGCCACGCTTATTTTGAACACTGAAGCTTTCTTT. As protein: CSVAGATLILNTEAFF.

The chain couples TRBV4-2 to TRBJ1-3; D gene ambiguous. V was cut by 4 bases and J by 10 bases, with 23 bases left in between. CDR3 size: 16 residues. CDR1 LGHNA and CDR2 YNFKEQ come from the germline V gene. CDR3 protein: CASSPRHQDSEGTIYF. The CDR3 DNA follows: TGTGCCAGCAGCCCCCGACATCAGGATAGTGAAGGAACCATATATTTT.

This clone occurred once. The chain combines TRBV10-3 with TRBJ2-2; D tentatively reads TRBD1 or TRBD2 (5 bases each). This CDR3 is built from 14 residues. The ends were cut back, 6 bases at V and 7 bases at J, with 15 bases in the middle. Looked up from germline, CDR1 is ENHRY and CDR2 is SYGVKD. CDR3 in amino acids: CAIRPGTLGGELFF. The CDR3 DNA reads TGTGCCATCAGGCCAGGGACCCTAGGCGGGGAGCTGTTTTTT.

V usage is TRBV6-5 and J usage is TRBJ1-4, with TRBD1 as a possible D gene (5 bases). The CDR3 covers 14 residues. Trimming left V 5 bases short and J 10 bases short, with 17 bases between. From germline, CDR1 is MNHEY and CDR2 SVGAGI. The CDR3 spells CASSLGQNTVKLFF. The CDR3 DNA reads TGTGCCAGCAGTCTCGGACAAAATACAGTAAAACTGTTTTTT.

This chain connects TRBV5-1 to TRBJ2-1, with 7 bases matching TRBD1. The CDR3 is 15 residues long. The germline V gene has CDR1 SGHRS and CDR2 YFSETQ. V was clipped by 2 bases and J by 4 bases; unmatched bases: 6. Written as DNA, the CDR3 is TGCGCCAGCAGCTTAGAACCGGGACAGTACAATGAGCAGTTCTTC. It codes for CASSLEPGQYNEQFF.

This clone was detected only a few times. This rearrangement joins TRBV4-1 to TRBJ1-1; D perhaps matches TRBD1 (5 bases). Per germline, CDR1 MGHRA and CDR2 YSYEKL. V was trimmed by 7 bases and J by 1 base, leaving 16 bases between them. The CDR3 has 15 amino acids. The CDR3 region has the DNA TGCGCCAGCAAGCGTTTGGGGGTAGAGAACACTGAAGCTTTCTTT. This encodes CASKRLGVENTEAFF.

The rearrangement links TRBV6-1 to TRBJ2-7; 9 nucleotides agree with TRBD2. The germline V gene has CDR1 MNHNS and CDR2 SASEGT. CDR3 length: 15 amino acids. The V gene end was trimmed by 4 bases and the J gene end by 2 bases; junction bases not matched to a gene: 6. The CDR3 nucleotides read TGTGCCAGCAGTGCAGGGGCTAGCGGGACCTACGAGCAGTACTTC. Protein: CASSAGASGTYEQYF.

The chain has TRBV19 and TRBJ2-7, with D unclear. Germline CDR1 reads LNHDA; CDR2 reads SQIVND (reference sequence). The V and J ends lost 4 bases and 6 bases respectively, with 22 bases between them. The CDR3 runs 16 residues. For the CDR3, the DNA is TGTGCCAGTAGTACCATAGACTCCGGAAGATCGGCCGAGCAGTACTTC. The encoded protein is CASSTIDSGRSAEQYF.

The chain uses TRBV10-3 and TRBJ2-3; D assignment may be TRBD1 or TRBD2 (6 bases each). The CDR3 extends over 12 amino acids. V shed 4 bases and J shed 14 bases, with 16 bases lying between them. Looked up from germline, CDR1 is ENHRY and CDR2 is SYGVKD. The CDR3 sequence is CAISALGGSPYF. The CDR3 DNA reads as TGTGCCATCAGTGCTCTGGGGGGCTCCCCGTATTTT.

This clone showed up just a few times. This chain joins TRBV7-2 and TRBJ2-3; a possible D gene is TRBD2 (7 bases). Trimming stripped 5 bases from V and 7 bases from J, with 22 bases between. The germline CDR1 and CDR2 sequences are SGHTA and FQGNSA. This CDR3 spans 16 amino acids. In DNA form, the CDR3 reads TGTGCCAGCAGCCCGGGAGCGACTAGGGGGGGGAATACGCAGTATTTT. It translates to CASSPGATRGGNTQYF.

The chain's CDR3 is CASTLDTGELFF. The CDR3 DNA reads TGTGCCAGCACCTTAGACACCGGGGAGCTGTTTTTT. This sequence joins TRBV28 and TRBJ2-2; D remains unclear. V was trimmed by 7 bases and J by 3 bases, leaving 6 bases between them. CDR1 is MDHEN and CDR2 is SYDVKM in the germline V gene. The CDR3 is made up of 12 amino acids.

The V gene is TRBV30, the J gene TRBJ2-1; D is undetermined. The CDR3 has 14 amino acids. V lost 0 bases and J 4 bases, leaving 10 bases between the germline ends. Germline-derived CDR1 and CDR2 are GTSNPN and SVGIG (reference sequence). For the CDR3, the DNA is TGTGCCTGGAGTGTCGGGTTCCAATACAATGAGCAGTTCTTC. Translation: CAWSVGFQYNEQFF.

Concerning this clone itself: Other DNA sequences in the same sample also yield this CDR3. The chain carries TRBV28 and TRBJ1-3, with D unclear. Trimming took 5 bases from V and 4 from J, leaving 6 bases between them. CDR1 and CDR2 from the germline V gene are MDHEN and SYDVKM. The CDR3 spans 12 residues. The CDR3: CASSLQGNTIYF. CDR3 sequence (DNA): TGTGCCAGCAGTCTCCAGGGAAACACCATATATTTT.

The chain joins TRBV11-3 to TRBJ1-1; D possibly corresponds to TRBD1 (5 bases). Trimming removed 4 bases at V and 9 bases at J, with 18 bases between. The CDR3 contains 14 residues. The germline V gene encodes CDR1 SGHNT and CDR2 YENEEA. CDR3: CASSSGGSRSKAFF. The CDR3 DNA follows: TGTGCCAGCAGCTCGGGGGGGAGCCGATCAAAAGCTTTCTTT.

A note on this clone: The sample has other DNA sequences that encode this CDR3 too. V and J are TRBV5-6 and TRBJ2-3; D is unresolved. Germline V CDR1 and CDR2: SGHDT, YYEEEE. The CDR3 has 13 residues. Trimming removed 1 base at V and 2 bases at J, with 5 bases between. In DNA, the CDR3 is TGTGCCAGCAGCTTGAGGGACACAGATACGCAGTATTTT. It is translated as CASSLRDTDTQYF.

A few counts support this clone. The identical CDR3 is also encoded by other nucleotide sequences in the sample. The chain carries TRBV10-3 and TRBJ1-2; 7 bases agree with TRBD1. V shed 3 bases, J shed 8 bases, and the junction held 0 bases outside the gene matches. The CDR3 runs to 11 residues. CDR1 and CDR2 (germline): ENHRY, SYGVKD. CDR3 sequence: CAISEGGGYTF. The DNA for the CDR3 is TGTGCCATCAGTGAAGGGGGCGGCTACACCTTC.